This T cell receptor beta chain was sequenced in a study of identical twins. General study findings and limits: Surplus twin overlap in beta out-of-frame sequences was less pronounced. The authors noted that invariant MAIT and iNKT cells could partly confound zero-insertion analyses.

This clonotype has a handful of counts. Its antigen is undetermined. Unique molecular identifiers were in the cDNA, with template-switch universal primer binding. TCRdb processed the 5' RACE reads anew with MiXCR; each CDR3 protein has one entry. The table has a few hundred thousand distinct CDR3 sequences, around 15% seen once; the top ten hold about 0.4%. The CDR3 runs 15 residues. Germline CDR1 reads SGHDN; CDR2 reads FVKESK. V trimming: 4 bases; J trimming: 6 bases; junction bases outside the gene matches: 7. Among all donors, each was a healthy Caucasian. This same sample was also taken into another study, of yellow fever vaccine responses in identical twins.

This sequence was found in a woman aged 18-35 years in good health. The rearrangement links TRBV14 to TRBJ2-2; TRBD2 aligns across 8 bases. Material: CD4+ T cells sorted from blood. CDR3 amino acids: CASSPPGLAPGELFF. CDR3 DNA sequence: TGTGCCAGCAGCCCTCCTGGACTAGCTCCCGGGGAGCTGTTTTTT.